What follows are 6 T cell receptor beta chains derived from one specimen sequenced in a study of cytomegalovirus exposure and HLA in healthy donors. The PCR made use of 60 Vbeta and 13 Jbeta primers. The assay was immunoSEQ multiplex PCR, and TCRdb's table has in-frame clones only and misses some. There are over 100,000 clones in the sample; 78% occur only once, and over 1.2% lies in the top ten. What was sequenced was PBMCs. These TCRs come from a female donor in good health and CMV-seronegative.

The rearrangement links TRBV6-5 to TRBJ1-3; D is undetermined. The V end was cut by 0 bases, the J end by 4 bases, with 7 bases between. The V gene's germline CDR1 is MNHEY and CDR2 SVGAGI. CDR3 length: 14 amino acids. The DNA of the CDR3 is TGTGCCAGCAGTTACTCGAGGTGGGGAAACACCATATATTTT. This gives the protein CASSYSRWGNTIYF.

This clone has a handful of counts. The chain uses TRBV28 and TRBJ2-5; D ambiguous. Trimming removed 8 bases from V and 5 bases from J, with 15 bases in between. The CDR3 is 13 amino acids. Germline CDR1 is MDHEN and CDR2 is SYDVKM. The CDR3 here is CASFTTVLETQYF. The CDR3 DNA follows: TGTGCCAGCTTCACCACGGTCCTCGAGACCCAGTACTTC.

This clone was seen a few times. This chain uses TRBV6-5 with TRBJ2-1; D possibly corresponds to TRBD1 (6 bases). Germline CDR1 is MNHEY and CDR2 is SVGAGI. V was trimmed by 0 bases and J by 7 bases, leaving 7 bases between them. CDR3 length equals 13 residues. In DNA, the CDR3 is TGTGCCAGCAGTTACTCCCAGGGGAATGAGCAGTTCTTC. Its protein is CASSYSQGNEQFF.

The genes are TRBV10-3 and TRBJ2-7, with TRBD1 identical over 7 bases. The CDR3 contains 14 residues. The germline gives CDR1 ENHRY, CDR2 SYGVKD. J gave up 2 bases and V 2 bases, and 3 bases lay outside the gene matches. CDR3 in DNA: TGTGCCATCAGTGAGGGTACAGGGGCCTACGAGCAGTACTTC. Encoded protein: CAISEGTGAYEQYF.

The genes are TRBV6-5 and TRBJ2-5; TRBD2 matches at 9 bases. V shed 0 bases, J shed 1 base, and the junction held 3 bases outside the gene matches. The length of the CDR3 is 16 residues. The germline V gene has CDR1 MNHEY and CDR2 SVGAGI. The CDR3 loop is CASSYSLTSGQETQYF. CDR3 sequence (DNA): TGTGCCAGCAGTTACTCGTTGACTAGCGGCCAAGAGACCCAGTACTTC.

The chain recombines TRBV28 with TRBJ2-2; 12 positions match TRBD1. Germline loops: CDR1 MDHEN, CDR2 SYDVKM. J lost 7 bases, V lost 6 bases, and 6 bases had no gene match. The CDR3 has 15 amino acids. The CDR3 region is CASSSGTGGGGELFF. The CDR3 nucleotides read TGTGCCAGCAGCTCCGGGACAGGGGGCGGCGGGGAGCTGTTTTTT.